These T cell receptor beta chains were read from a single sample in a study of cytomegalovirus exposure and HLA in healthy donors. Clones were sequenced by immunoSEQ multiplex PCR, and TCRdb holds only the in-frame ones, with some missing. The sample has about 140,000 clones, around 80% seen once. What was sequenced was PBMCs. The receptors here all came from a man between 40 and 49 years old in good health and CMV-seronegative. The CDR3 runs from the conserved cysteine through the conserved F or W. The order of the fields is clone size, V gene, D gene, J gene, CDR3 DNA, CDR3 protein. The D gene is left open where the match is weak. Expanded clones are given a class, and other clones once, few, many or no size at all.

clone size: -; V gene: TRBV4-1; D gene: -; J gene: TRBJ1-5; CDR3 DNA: TGCGCCAGCAGCCAAGAACCTGACAGTAAAAATCAGCCCCAGCATTTT; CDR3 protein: CASSQEPDSKNQPQHF
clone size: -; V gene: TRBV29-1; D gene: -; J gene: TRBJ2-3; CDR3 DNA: TGCAGCGCTACTACAGGGAGCACAGATACGCAGTATTTT; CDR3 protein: CSATTGSTDTQYF
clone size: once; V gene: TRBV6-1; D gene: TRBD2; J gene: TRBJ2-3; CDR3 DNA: TGTGCCAGCAGTGAAGCGGTCGAGACTAGCGGGAGCGCAGATACGCAGTATTTT; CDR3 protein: CASSEAVETSGSADTQYF
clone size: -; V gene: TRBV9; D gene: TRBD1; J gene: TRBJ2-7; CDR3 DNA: TGTGCCAGCAGCGTAGGGGGACAGACCTACGAGCAGTACTTC; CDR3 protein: CASSVGGQTYEQYF
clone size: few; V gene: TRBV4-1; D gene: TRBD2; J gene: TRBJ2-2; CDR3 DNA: TGCGCCAGCAGCCAAGGGACTAGCACCGGGGAGCTGTTTTTT; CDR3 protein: CASSQGTSTGELFF
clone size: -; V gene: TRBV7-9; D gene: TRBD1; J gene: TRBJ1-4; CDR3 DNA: TGTGCCAGCAGCCAACCGGGAGGGACAGTACCCACCAGCGGTGAAAAACTGTTTTTT; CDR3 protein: CASSQPGGTVPTSGEKLFF
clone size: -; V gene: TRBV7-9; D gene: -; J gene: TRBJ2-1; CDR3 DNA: TGTGCCAGCAGCCTACCGAACAGGGTTTACAATGAGCAGTTCTTC; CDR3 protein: CASSLPNRVYNEQFF
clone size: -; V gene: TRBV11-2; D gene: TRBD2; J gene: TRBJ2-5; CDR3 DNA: TGTGCCAGCAGCAAGCGACTAGCGGGCCAAGAGACCCAGTACTTC; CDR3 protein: CASSKRLAGQETQYF
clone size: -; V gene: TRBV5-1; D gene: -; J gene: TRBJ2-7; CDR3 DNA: TGCGCCAGCAGCTTGGCCGGTACGTACGAGCAGTACTTC; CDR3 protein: CASSLAGTYEQYF
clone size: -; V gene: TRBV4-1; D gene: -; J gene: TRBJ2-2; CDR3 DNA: TGCGCCAGCAGCTGGATTCACGACAGGTTTAACACCGGGGAGCTGTTTTTT; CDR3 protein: CASSWIHDRFNTGELFF
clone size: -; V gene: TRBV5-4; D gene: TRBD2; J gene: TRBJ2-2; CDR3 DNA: TGTGCCAGCAGCTTGGCCGGGCTAGCGGGCACCACCGGGGAGCTGTTTTTT; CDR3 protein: CASSLAGLAGTTGELFF
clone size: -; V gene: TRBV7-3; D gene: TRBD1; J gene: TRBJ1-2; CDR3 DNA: TGTGCCAGCAGCCCCTACCCAGGGACAGGGTCTGGCTACACCTTC; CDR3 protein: CASSPYPGTGSGYTF
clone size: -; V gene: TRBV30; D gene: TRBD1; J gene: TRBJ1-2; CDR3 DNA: TGTGCCTGGAGCGCCGGGACAGGGGGTTATGGCTACACCTTC; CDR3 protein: CAWSAGTGGYGYTF
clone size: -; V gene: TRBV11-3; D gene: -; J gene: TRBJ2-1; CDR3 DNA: TGTGCCAGCAGTTGGTACAGCAATGAGCAGTTCTTC; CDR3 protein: CASSWYSNEQFF
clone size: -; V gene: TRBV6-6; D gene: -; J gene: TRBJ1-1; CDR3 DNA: TGTGCCAGCAGTATAGGACATCCTGAAGCTTTCTTT; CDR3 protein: CASSIGHPEAFF
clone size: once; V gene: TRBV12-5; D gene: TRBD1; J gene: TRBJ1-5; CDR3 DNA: TGTATTACAGGGGGCTCTCAGCCCCAGCATTTT; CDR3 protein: CITGGSQPQHF
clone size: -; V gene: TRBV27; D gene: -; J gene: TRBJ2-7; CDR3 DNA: TGTGCCAGCAGTTTAAATCCTCCGGGTAGCTCTCATTCCTACGAGCAGTACTTC; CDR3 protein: CASSLNPPGSSHSYEQYF
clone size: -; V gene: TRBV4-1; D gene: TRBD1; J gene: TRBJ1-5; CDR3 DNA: TGCGCCAGCAGCCAAGGGGCAGGGGGCCTTCAGCCCCAGCATTTT; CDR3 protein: CASSQGAGGLQPQHF
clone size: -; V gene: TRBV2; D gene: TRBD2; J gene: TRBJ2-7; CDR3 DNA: TGTGCCAGCCTCGCGGGAGGGGGCTACGAGCAGTACTTC; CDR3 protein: CASLAGGGYEQYF
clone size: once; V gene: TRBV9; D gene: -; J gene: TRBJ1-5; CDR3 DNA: TGTGCCAGCAGCCAAAATGGCAATCAGCCCCAGCATTTT; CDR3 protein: CASSQNGNQPQHF
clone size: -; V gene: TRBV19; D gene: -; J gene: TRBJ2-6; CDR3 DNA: TGTGCCAGTAGGGGGGCTTTCGGCCGGGACATCTTCTCTGGGGCCAACGTCCTGACTTTC; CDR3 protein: CASRGAFGRDIFSGANVLTF